The 18 T cell receptor beta chains below were found in one sample sequenced in a study of blood T cell repertoires in COVID-19. Here immunoSEQ multiplex PCR was the method, and the copy in TCRdb shows in-frame clones only, minus some. The table has over 300,000 clones, 89% seen once. The sample comprised peripheral blood. The source is a man aged 35-49 years with acute or convalescent COVID-19.

The CDR3 loop reads CASTRIGPEGADTQYF. DNA for the CDR3: TGTGCCAGCACGAGAATAGGCCCCGAGGGGGCAGATACGCAGTATTTT. The chain is built from TRBV2 and TRBJ2-3; a weak D match, TRBD1 (6 bases). V was shortened by 7 bases and J by 4 bases, with 21 bases between the two germline ends. Germline V CDR1 and CDR2: SNHLY, FYNNEI. The CDR3 totals 16 residues.

The CDR3 loop is CASSEGQGIPPDTQYF. CDR3 DNA: TGCGCCAGCAGTGAGGGTCAGGGGATTCCCCCAGATACGCAGTATTTT. The V and J genes are TRBV10-2 and TRBJ2-3; a weak D match, TRBD1 (6 bases). The CDR3 is made up of 16 amino acids. Germline CDR1 WSHSY, CDR2 SAAADI. The germline V and J ends were trimmed by 2 bases and 4 bases, with 16 bases remaining between them.

This clone appeared a single time. CDR3 sequence: CASSLGTSGGYEQYF. CDR3 nucleotides: TGTGCCAGCAGCCTCGGGACTAGCGGGGGGTACGAGCAGTACTTC. The chain couples TRBV7-6 to TRBJ2-7; 15 nucleotides match TRBD2. V dropped 5 bases and J dropped 4; count of bases not matched to a gene: 3. The V gene's germline CDR1 is SGHVS and CDR2 FNYEAQ. The CDR3 runs 15 residues.

The chain carries TRBV24-1 and TRBJ1-1; TRBD1 agrees at 11 bases. Germline V gene sequence: CDR1 KGHDR, CDR2 SFDVKD. The CDR3 runs 15 residues. J lost 1 base, V lost 3 bases, and 0 bases had no gene match. The CDR3 nucleotides read TGTGCCACCAGTGATGGGACAGGGGGGAACACTGAAGCTTTCTTT. Translating gives CATSDGTGGNTEAFF.

The rearrangement joins TRBV5-4 to TRBJ1-1; the D is unclear. The CDR3 sequence is 14 residues long. CDR1 and CDR2 (germline): SGHNT, YYREEE (reference sequence). V was trimmed by 0 bases and J by 3 bases, leaving 9 bases between them. DNA of the CDR3: TGTGCCAGCAGCTTGGTCCCATCCCACACTGAAGCTTTCTTT. Translation gives CASSLVPSHTEAFF.

This rearrangement joins TRBV9 to TRBJ1-1; D uncertain. The CDR3 spans 13 residues. V was trimmed by 4 bases and J by 8 bases, leaving 15 bases between them. Germline V gene data show CDR1 as SGDLS and CDR2 as YYNGEE. CDR3 DNA: TGTGCCAGCAGCACCCAAACGACGGAGGAAGCTTTCTTT. This gives the protein CASSTQTTEEAFF.

V usage is TRBV19 and J usage is TRBJ1-5, with 7 bases lining up with TRBD1. The CDR3 runs 15 residues. V trimming: 6 bases; J trimming: 3 bases; junction bases outside the gene matches: 8. Germline V gene lookup returns CDR1 LNHDA and CDR2 SQIVND (reference sequence). The CDR3 reads CASSPAGGNNQPQHF. The DNA of the CDR3 is TGTGCCAGTAGCCCAGCAGGGGGGAACAATCAGCCCCAGCATTTT.

This clone appeared a single time. The chain links TRBV6-2 or TRBV6-3 to TRBJ2-3, with 7 bases lining up with TRBD1. The trim removed 7 bases at V and 2 bases at J, leaving 6 bases unmatched. The CDR3 contains 14 residues. Germline V gene sequence: CDR1 MNHEY, CDR2 SVGEGT. The CDR3, as DNA: TGTGCCAGCAACCCTGACAGGGCCACAGATACGCAGTATTTT. Protein sequence: CASNPDRATDTQYF.

This clone was observed once. The V gene is TRBV10-3, the J gene TRBJ2-1; no firm D call. CDR3 size: 11 residues. Germline V gene data show CDR1 as ENHRY and CDR2 as SYGVKD. The V end was cut by 4 bases, the J end by 7 bases, with 5 bases between. The CDR3 is CAISVENEQFF. CDR3 coding DNA: TGTGCCATCAGTGTAGAAAATGAGCAGTTCTTC.

This clone was observed a single time. The chain is built from TRBV10-2 and TRBJ2-7; D perhaps matches TRBD1 (6 bases). The CDR3 sequence is 13 residues long. In germline, CDR1 is WSHSY, CDR2 SAAADI. Trimming stripped 4 bases from V and 5 bases from J, with 12 bases between. CDR3 bases: TGCGCCAGCAGTGGGGGGCGCGGAAACGAGCAGTACTTC. Its protein product is CASSGGRGNEQYF.

The table lists this clone with a few counts. V gene TRBV19 combines with J gene TRBJ1-5; D is possibly TRBD1 (5 bases). The CDR3 totals 16 residues. Germline lookup yields CDR1 LNHDA and CDR2 SQIVND (reference sequence). Trimming removed 2 bases from V and 7 bases from J, with 18 bases in between. This chain's CDR3 is CASSIRTGGGAQPQHF. The CDR3 region has the DNA TGTGCCAGTAGTATAAGGACTGGTGGAGGGGCGCAGCCCCAGCATTTT.

This sequence joins TRBV6-1 and TRBJ1-1; 9 positions agree with TRBD1. J lost 1 base, V lost 8 bases, and 2 bases had no gene match. CDR3 length equals 13 residues. The germline gives CDR1 MNHNS, CDR2 SASEGT. The DNA of the CDR3 is TGTGCCAGCCCGGGACAGGGGAACACTGAAGCTTTCTTT. Its protein is CASPGQGNTEAFF.

This clone was picked up one time. V usage is TRBV4-1 and J usage is TRBJ1-2; D is ambiguous. The CDR3 covers 15 residues. Germline CDR1 reads MGHRA; CDR2 reads YSYEKL. V gave up 0 bases and J gave up 0 bases, with 8 bases separating them. The CDR3 here is CASSQDSSANYGYTF. The CDR3 DNA sequence: TGCGCCAGCAGCCAAGATTCCTCGGCTAACTATGGCTACACCTTC.

This chain uses TRBV27 with TRBJ2-1; 14 bases match TRBD2. Germline V lookup: CDR1 MNHEY, CDR2 SMNVEV (reference sequence). This CDR3 spans 17 amino acids. With 6 bases clipped from V and 13 bases from J, the junction kept 17 bases outside the gene matches. In DNA, the CDR3 is TGTGCCAGCAGAAAACTCTTAGCCGGGACTAGCGGGAGCCACCAGTTCTTC. Protein sequence: CASRKLLAGTSGSHQFF.

The chain links TRBV6-1 to TRBJ1-5, with D unclear. Germline values: CDR1 MNHNS, CDR2 SASEGT. Trimming took 2 bases from V and 1 from J, leaving 6 bases between them. CDR3 length: 14 residues. The CDR3 region is CASSEPGSNQPQHF. The CDR3 DNA reads as TGTGCCAGCAGTGAACCCGGGAGCAATCAGCCCCAGCATTTT.

The V gene is TRBV19, the J gene TRBJ1-2; 10 bases are a match to TRBD1. This CDR3 has 15 amino acids. Germline CDR1 LNHDA, CDR2 SQIVND (reference sequence). With 4 bases clipped from V and 7 bases from J, the junction kept 9 bases outside the gene matches. The CDR3: CASSTSGTGAVGYTF. CDR3 DNA sequence: TGTGCCAGTAGTACCTCCGGGACAGGGGCCGTTGGCTACACCTTC.

This clone was seen a single time. The chain recombines TRBV5-1 with TRBJ2-6; weak D call: TRBD2 (6 bases). Trimming removed 0 bases from V and 2 bases from J, with 27 bases in between. This CDR3 is built from 22 residues. Looked up from germline, CDR1 is SGHRS and CDR2 is YFSETQ. The CDR3 DNA follows: TGCGCCAGCAGCTTGGATCGGGGGTGGGTCTCATTGAAAAAGACTGGGGCCAACGTCCTGACTTTC. Protein: CASSLDRGWVSLKKTGANVLTF.

The chain is built from TRBV27 and TRBJ2-1, with 9 bases that match TRBD1. This CDR3 comprises 14 residues. V dropped 5 bases and J dropped 7; count of bases not matched to a gene: 6. Germline CDR1 reads MNHEY; CDR2 reads SMNVEV (reference sequence). CDR3 amino acids: CASSPQQGANEQFF. Here the CDR3 DNA reads TGTGCCAGCAGTCCGCAACAGGGGGCAAATGAGCAGTTCTTC.